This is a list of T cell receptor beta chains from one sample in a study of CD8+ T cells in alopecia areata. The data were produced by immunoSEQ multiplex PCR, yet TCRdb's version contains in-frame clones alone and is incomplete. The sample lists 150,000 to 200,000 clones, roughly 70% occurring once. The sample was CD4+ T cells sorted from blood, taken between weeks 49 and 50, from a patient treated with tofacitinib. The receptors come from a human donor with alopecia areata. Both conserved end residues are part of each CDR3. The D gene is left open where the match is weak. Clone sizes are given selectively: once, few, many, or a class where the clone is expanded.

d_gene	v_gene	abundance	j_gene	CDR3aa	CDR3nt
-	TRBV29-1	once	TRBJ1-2	CSVGDSRFYGYTF	TGCAGCGTCGGCGACAGCCGGTTCTATGGCTACACCTTC
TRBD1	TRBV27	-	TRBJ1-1	CASRRPDRGAGEAFF	TGTGCCAGCAGGAGACCAGACAGGGGAGCGGGTGAAGCTTTCTTT
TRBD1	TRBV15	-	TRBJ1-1	CATSRLPGQGYPEAFF	TGTGCCACCAGCAGACTACCGGGACAGGGGTACCCTGAAGCTTTCTTT
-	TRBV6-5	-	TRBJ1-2	CASSYNGRNYGYTF	TGTGCCAGCAGTTACAACGGCAGAAACTATGGCTACACCTTC
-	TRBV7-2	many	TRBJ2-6	CASSLASTGANVLTF	TGTGCCAGCAGCTTAGCATCCACTGGGGCCAACGTCCTGACTTTC
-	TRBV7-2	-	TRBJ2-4	CASSAGPGNIQYF	TGTGCCAGCAGCGCGGGACCGGGAAACATTCAGTACTTC
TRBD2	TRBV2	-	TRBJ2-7	CASSEGTTSYEQYF	TGTGCCAGCAGTGAGGGGACTACCTCCTACGAGCAGTACTTC
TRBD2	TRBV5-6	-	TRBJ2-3	CASSPSGASTDTQYF	TGTGCCAGCAGCCCTAGCGGGGCATCAACAGATACGCAGTATTTT
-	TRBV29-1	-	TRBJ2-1	CSAGRQAKLGPPGDNEQFF	TGCAGCGCCGGACGACAAGCAAAATTGGGGCCTCCTGGGGACAATGAGCAGTTCTTC
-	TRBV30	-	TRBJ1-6	CAWSVGLPNSPLHF	TGTGCCTGGAGTGTGGGGCTTCCAAATTCACCCCTCCACTTT
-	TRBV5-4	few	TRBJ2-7	CASSLEGERGEQYF	TGTGCCAGCAGCTTGGAGGGGGAAAGGGGCGAGCAGTACTTC
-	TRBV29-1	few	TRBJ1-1	CSVGGANTEAFF	TGCAGCGTTGGAGGGGCGAACACTGAAGCTTTCTTT
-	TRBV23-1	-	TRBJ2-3	CASSQSQGTDTQYF	TGCGCCAGCAGTCAATCGCAGGGCACAGATACGCAGTATTTT
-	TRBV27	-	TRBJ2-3	CASSFTGIATDTQYF	TGTGCCAGCAGTTTCACAGGGATTGCCACAGATACGCAGTATTTT
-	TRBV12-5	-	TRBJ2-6	CASALSGANVLTF	TGTGCTAGTGCCCTCTCTGGGGCCAACGTCCTGACTTTC
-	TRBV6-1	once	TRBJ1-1	CASSVPSAGWGNTEAFF	TGTGCCAGCAGTGTTCCTTCCGCAGGGTGGGGGAACACTGAAGCTTTCTTT
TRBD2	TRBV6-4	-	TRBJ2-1	CASSRDYGDEQFF	TGTGCCAGCAGTCGGGACTACGGGGATGAGCAGTTCTTC
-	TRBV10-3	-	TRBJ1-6	CAISEGVNSPLHF	TGTGCCATCAGTGAAGGGGTAAATTCACCCCTCCACTTT
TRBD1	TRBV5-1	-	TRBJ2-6	CASSQRGLGANVLTF	TGCGCCAGCAGCCAAAGGGGGCTTGGGGCCAACGTCCTGACTTTC
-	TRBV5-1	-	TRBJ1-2	CASSVGGYGYTF	TGCGCCAGCAGCGTAGGGGGCTATGGCTACACCTTC
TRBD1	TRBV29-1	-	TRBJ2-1	CSVVQDRGHEQFF	TGCAGCGTTGTACAGGACAGGGGGCATGAGCAGTTCTTC
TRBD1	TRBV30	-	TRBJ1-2	CAWSVVDRNYGYTF	TGTGCCTGGAGTGTTGTGGACAGGAACTATGGCTACACCTTC
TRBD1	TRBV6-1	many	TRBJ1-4	CASSEYQGASEKLFF	TGTGCCAGCAGTGAATACCAGGGGGCAAGTGAAAAACTGTTTTTT
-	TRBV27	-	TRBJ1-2	CASSSHLGHYGYTF	TGTGCCAGCAGTTCACATTTGGGGCACTATGGCTACACCTTC
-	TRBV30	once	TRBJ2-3	CAWSVIADTQYF	TGTGCCTGGAGTGTTATCGCAGATACGCAGTATTTT
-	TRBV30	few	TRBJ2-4	CAWSMLAKNIQYF	TGTGCCTGGAGTATGCTAGCCAAAAACATTCAGTACTTC
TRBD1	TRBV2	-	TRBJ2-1	CASSATGVGGNEQFF	TGTGCCAGCAGTGCGACAGGGGTAGGGGGCAATGAGCAGTTCTTC
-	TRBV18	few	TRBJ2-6	CASSSGDGLSGANVLTF	TGTGCCAGCTCATCCGGAGACGGTCTCTCTGGGGCCAACGTCCTGACTTTC
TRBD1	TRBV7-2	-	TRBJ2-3	CASSLDREDTQYF	TGTGCCAGCAGCCTGGACAGGGAGGATACGCAGTATTTT
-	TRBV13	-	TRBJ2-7	CASSYNPVGEQYF	TGTGCCAGCAGCTACAACCCGGTTGGCGAGCAGTACTTC
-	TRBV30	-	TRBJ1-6	CAWSVSGTAESPLHF	TGTGCCTGGAGTGTTTCGGGAACAGCGGAATCACCCCTCCACTTT
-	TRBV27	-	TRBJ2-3	CASRNRGRGAQYF	TGTGCCAGCAGGAATCGGGGGAGAGGGGCGCAGTATTTT
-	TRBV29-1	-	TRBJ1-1	CSVEVLFEAFF	TGCAGCGTTGAAGTGCTGTTTGAAGCTTTCTTT
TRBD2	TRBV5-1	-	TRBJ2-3	CASSGGTSGNTDTQYF	TGCGCCAGCAGCGGAGGGACTAGCGGAAACACAGATACGCAGTATTTT
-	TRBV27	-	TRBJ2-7	CASSPSGPYEQYF	TGTGCCAGCAGTCCCTCGGGACCCTACGAGCAGTACTTC
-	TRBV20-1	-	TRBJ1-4	CSIIFLEKLFF	TGCAGTATCATTTTTCTGGAAAAACTGTTTTTT
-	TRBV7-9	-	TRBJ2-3	CASSQRDTQYF	TGTGCCAGCAGCCAACGGGATACGCAGTATTTT
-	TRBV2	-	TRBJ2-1	CASFGGISYNEQFF	TGTGCCAGCTTTGGGGGCATATCCTACAATGAGCAGTTCTTC
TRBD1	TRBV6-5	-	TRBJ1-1	CASRSSGTGVLAFF	TGTGCCAGCAGATCCTCGGGGACAGGGGTATTGGCTTTCTTT
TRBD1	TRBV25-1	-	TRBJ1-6	CASRTGYNSPLHF	TGTGCCAGCAGGACAGGGTATAATTCACCCCTCCACTTT
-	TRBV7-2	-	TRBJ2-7	CASTTPTGSYEQYF	TGTGCCAGCACCACCCCGACAGGCTCCTACGAGCAGTACTTC
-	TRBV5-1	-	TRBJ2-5	CASRLGGSETQYF	TGCGCCAGCCGACTAGGAGGTTCGGAGACCCAGTACTTC
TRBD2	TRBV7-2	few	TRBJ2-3	CATTRGLATDTQYF	TGTGCCACCACTAGGGGACTAGCAACAGATACGCAGTATTTT
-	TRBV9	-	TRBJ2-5	CASSVAGGYRETQYF	TGTGCCAGCAGCGTAGCCGGGGGCTATCGGGAGACCCAGTACTTC
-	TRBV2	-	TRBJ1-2	CASREAYGYTF	TGTGCCAGCAGGGAGGCCTATGGCTACACCTTC
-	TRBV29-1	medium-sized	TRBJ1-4	CSALEATNEKLFF	TGCAGCGCCCTTGAAGCAACTAATGAAAAACTGTTTTTT
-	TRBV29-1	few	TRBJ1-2	CSAKYGELVYTF	TGCAGCGCTAAGTACGGGGAGCTCGTCTACACCTTC
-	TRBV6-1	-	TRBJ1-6	CANAAGIVGSPLHF	TGTGCCAACGCGGCGGGGATTGTGGGTTCACCCCTCCACTTT
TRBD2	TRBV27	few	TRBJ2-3	CASSLSPGGSTDTQYF	TGTGCCAGCAGTTTATCGCCGGGGGGAAGCACAGATACGCAGTATTTT
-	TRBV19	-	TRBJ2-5	CASSMQVHQETQYF	TGTGCCAGTAGTATGCAGGTACACCAAGAGACCCAGTACTTC
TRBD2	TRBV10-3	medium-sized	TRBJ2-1	CAISEGTSGGHEQFF	TGTGCCATCAGTGAAGGGACTAGCGGGGGGCATGAGCAGTTCTTC
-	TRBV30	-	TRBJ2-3	CAWKGPMILNTQYF	TGTGCCTGGAAGGGACCGATGATCCTGAATACGCAGTATTTT
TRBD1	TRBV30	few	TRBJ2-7	CAWDPGQNYEQYF	TGTGCCTGGGACCCGGGACAGAACTACGAGCAGTACTTC